A selection of T cell receptor beta chains follows, all from one sample in a study of blood T cells in healthy people across ages. TCRdb fed the 5' RACE reads into MiXCR, producing one record per CDR3 protein. This table has nearly 1 million distinct CDR3 sequences, roughly 51% appearing once. Sequenced input: blood. These receptors originate from a woman aged 60-75 years in good health. Both conserved end residues are trimmed from each CDR3. The order of the fields is V gene, J gene, D gene, CDR3 protein. A D gene is named only where the DNA matches it firmly.

>TRBV6-6|TRBJ2-4|-
ASSYLQGLKNIQY
>TRBV7-9|TRBJ2-3|-
ASSSAGADTQY
>TRBV29-1|TRBJ2-1|-
SVEVSSGNEQF
>TRBV27|TRBJ2-5|-
ASGHLWQYQETQY
>TRBV29-1|TRBJ2-7|TRBD2
SPQRSGTSGIFSYEQY
>TRBV9|TRBJ2-1|-
ASSVASSLNEQF
>TRBV24-1|TRBJ2-3|TRBD1
ATSDAWTGRTDTQY
>TRBV20-1|TRBJ2-7|-
SARGGQGYEQY
>TRBV7-9|TRBJ2-1|-
ASSPKPGTRPNEQF
>TRBV6-6|TRBJ2-4|TRBD2
ASSSRGEEASYERY
>TRBV6-5|TRBJ2-3|-
ASSYDGTRQY
>TRBV29-1|TRBJ2-7|TRBD1
SVEGVGTGTKYEQY
>TRBV10-3|TRBJ2-3|-
AISRESLGRTDTQY